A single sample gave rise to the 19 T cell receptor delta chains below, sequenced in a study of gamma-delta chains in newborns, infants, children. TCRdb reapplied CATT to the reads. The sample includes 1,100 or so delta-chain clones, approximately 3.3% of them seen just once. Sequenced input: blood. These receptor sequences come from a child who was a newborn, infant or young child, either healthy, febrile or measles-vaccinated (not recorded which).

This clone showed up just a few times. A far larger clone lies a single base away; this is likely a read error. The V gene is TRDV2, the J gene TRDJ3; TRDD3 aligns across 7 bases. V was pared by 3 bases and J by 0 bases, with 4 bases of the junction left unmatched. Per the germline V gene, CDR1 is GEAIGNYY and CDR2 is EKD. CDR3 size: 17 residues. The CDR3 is CACDETGASWDTRQMFF. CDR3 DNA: TGTGCCTGTGACGAGACTGGGGCCTCCTGGGACACCCGACAGATGTTTTTC.

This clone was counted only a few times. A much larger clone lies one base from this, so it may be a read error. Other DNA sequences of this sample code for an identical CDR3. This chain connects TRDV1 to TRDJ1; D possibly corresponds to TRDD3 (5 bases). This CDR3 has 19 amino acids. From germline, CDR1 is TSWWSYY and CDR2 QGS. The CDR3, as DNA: TGTGCACTTGGGGAACTGAGGCCCGAAGGGGGTCAGTACACCGATAAACTCATCTTT. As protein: CALGELRPEGGQYTDKLIF.

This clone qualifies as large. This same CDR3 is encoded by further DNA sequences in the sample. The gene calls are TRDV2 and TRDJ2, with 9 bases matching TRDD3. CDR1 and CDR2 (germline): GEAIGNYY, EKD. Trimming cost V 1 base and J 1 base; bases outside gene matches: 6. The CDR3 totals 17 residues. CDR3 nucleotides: TGTGCCTGTGACACGCGTCGCTGGGGGATTTTGACAGCACAACTCTTCTTT. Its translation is CACDTRRWGILTAQLFF.

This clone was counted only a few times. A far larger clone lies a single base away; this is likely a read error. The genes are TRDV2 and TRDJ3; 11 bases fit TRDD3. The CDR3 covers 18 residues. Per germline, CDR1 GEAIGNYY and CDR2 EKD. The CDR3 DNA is TGTGCCTGTGACACCTGGGGGATACGCTCCTGGGACACCCAACAGATGTTTTTC. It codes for CACDTWGIRSWDTQQMFF.

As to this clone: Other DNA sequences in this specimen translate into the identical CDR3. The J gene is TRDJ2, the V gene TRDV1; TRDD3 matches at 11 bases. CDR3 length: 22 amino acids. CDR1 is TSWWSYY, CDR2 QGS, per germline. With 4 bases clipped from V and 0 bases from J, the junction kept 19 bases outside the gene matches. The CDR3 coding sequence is TGTGCTCTTGGGGGAAGCTTCCTACGTGACTGGGGGATAAAATCTTTGACAGCACAACTCTTCTTT. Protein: CALGGSFLRDWGIKSLTAQLFF.

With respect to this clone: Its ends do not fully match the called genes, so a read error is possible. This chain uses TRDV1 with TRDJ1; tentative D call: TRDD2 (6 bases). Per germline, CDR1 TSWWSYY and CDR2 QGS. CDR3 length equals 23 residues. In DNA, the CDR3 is TGTGCTCTTGGGGAACTAGGTTTACTCCTACAGGTTCGTAAGGGATCGTACACCGATAAACTCACCTTT. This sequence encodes CALGELGLLLQVRKGSYTDKLTF.

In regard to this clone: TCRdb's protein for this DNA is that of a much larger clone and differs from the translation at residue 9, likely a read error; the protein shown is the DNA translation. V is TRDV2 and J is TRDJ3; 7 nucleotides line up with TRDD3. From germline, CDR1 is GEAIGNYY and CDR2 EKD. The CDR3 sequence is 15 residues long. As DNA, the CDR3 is TGTGCCTGTGACTGGGGGACCTGGGGCACCCGACAGATGTTTTTC. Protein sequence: CACDWGTWGTRQMFF.

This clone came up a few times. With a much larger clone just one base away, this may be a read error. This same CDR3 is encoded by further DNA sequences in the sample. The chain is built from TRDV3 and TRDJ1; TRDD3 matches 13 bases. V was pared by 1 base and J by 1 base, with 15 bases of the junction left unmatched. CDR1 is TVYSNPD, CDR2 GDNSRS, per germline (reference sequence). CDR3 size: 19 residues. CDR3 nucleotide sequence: TGTGCCTTTAAAGGGGCCCTACGCACTGGGGGATACGGCACCGATAAACTCATCTTT. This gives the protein CAFKGALRTGGYGTDKLIF.

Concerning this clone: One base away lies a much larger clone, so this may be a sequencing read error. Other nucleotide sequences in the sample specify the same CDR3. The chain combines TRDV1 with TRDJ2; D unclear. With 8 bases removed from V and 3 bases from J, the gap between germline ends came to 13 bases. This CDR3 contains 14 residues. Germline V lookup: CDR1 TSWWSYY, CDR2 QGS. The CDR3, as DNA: TGTGCTCTTCATCCAGAGGCTCTGACAGCACAACTCTTCTTT. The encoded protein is CALHPEALTAQLFF.

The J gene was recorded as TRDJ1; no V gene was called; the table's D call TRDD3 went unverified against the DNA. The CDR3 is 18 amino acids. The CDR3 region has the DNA TGTGCTAGGGGGGAAAGAGGGAATGGGGGACCCTACACCGATAAAAGCATCTTT. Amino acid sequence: CARGERGNGGPYTDKSIF.

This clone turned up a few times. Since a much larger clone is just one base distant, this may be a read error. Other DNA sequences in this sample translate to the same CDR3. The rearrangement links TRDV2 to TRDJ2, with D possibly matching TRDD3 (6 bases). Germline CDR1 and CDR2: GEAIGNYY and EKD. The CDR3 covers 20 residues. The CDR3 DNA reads TGTGCCTGTGACGGTCCCCGAACTGGGACTCCCGAACCAACGGCGGCACAACTCTTCTTC. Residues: CACDGPRTGTPEPTAAQLFF.

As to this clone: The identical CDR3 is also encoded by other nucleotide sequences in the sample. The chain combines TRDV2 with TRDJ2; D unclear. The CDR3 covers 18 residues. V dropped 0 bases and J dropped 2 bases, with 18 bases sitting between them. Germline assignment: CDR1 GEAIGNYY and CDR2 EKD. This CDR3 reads CACDTGGPGFSLTAQLFF. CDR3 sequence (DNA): TGTGCCTGTGACACCGGCGGTCCGGGCTTCTCGTTGACAGCACAACTCTTCTTT.

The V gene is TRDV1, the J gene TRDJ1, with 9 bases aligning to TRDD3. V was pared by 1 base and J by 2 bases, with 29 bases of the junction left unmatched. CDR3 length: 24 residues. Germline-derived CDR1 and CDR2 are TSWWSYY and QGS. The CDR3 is CALGERHSSLTEYWGTNKTDKLIF. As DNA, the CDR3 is TGTGCTCTTGGGGAACGACATTCTTCCCTCACCGAGTACTGGGGGACAAACAAGACCGATAAACTCATCTTT.

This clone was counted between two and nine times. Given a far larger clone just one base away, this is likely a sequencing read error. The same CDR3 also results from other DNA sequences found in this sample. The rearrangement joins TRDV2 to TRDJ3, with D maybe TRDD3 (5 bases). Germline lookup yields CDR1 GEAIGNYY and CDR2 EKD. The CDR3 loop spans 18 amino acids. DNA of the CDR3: TGTGCCTGTGACGTCTTCGGGGGTTCTCCCTGGGACACCCGACAGATGTTCTTC. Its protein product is CACDVFGGSPWDTRQMFF.

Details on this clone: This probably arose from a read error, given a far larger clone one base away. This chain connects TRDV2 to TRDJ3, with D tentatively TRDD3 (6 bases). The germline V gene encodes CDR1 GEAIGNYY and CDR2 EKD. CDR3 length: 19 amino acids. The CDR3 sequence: CACDPGAPNSSWDTRQTFF. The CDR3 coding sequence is TGTGCCTGTGACCCTGGGGCCCCCAACAGCTCCTGGGACACCCGACAGACGTTTTTC.

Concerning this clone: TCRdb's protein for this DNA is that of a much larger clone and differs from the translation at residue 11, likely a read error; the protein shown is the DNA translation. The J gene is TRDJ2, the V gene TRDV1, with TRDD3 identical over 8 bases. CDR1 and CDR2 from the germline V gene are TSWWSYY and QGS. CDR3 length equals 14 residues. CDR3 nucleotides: TGTGCTCTTGGGTGGGGATACCGGACAGCACTACTCTTCTTT. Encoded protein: CALGWGYRTALLFF.

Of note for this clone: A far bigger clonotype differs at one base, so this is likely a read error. Here the CDR3 DNA reads TGTGCTCTTGGGGAGGCTTCCTACAACTGGGGGAGACCTTTATTTTTGACAGCACAACTCTTCTTT. Translation: CALGEASYNWGRPLFLTAQLFF. The chain uses TRDV1 and TRDJ2, with D perhaps TRDD3 (9 bases). This CDR3 has 22 amino acids. From germline, CDR1 is TSWWSYY and CDR2 QGS. Between the trimmed V and J ends, which lost 3 bases and 1 base, there was a span of 30 bases.

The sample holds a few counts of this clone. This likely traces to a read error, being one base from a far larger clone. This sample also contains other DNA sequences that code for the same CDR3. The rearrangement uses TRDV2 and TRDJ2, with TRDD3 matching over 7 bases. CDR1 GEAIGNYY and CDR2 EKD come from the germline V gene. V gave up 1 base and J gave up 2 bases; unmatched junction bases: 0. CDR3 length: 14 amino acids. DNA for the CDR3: TGTGCCTGTGACACTGGGGGATTGACAGCACAACTCTTCTTT. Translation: CACDTGGLTAQLFF.

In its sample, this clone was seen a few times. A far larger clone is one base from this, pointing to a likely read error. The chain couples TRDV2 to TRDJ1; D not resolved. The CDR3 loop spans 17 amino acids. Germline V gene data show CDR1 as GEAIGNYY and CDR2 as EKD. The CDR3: CACDTVGRNYPTDELIF. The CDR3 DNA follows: TGTGCCTGTGACACCGTCGGGAGGAATTACCCAACCGATGAACTCATCTTT.